The 15 T cell receptor beta chains below come from one sample, sequenced in a study of blood T cell dynamics during melanoma immunotherapy. TCRdb's copy holds only in-frame clones and misses some; the assay was immunoSEQ multiplex PCR. The table records almost 15,000 clones, about 93% of them present only once. Time point indicated: week 3, after first cycle of checkpoint inhibitor. The sample was blood, taken from a patient treated with checkpoint blockade. These TCRs come from a human donor with melanoma.

The rearrangement uses TRBV6-5 and TRBJ1-2; D remains ambiguous. Germline values: CDR1 MNHEY, CDR2 SVGAGI. The CDR3 contains 13 residues. The ends were cut back, 6 bases at V and 1 base at J, with 9 bases in the middle. In DNA, the CDR3 is TGTGCCAGCAGCCAAGGATTTAACTATGGCTACACCTTC. Protein: CASSQGFNYGYTF.

The chain has TRBV6-1 and TRBJ2-5; 8 bases line up with TRBD1. From germline, CDR1 is MNHNS and CDR2 SASEGT. The CDR3 length is 15 residues. Losses at the gene ends were 4 bases for V and 1 base for J; bases not matched to a gene: 5. The CDR3: CASSASGTGQETQYF. CDR3 nucleotides: TGTGCCAGCAGTGCGTCCGGGACAGGCCAAGAGACCCAGTACTTC.

The chain employs TRBV11-2 and TRBJ2-7; possibly TRBD2 for D (5 bases). Trimming left V 1 base short and J 6 bases short, with 13 bases between. CDR3 length: 14 residues. Germline V gene data show CDR1 as SGHAT and CDR2 as FQNNGV. CDR3 loop: CASSLGSENTEQYF. The CDR3 bases are TGTGCCAGCAGCTTAGGTAGCGAGAATACCGAGCAGTACTTC.

The V and J genes are TRBV5-1 and TRBJ2-1; 7 bases are a match to TRBD1. Germline trimming cut 6 bases from V and 8 bases from J; bases unmatched to any gene: 14. CDR1 and CDR2 from the germline V gene are SGHRS and YFSETQ. The CDR3 contains 15 residues. DNA of the CDR3: TGCGCCAGCAACCTACAGGGGCCCGGGGCGGATGAGCAGTTCTTC. Its protein is CASNLQGPGADEQFF.

The chain is built from TRBV6-1 and TRBJ2-5; D unresolved. CDR3 size: 9 residues. The V gene's germline CDR1 is MNHNS and CDR2 SASEGT. V lost 7 bases and J 3 bases, leaving 0 bases between the germline ends. The CDR3 nucleotides are TGTGCCAGCAAAGAGACCCAGTACTTC. Amino acids: CASKETQYF.

V gene TRBV14 combines with J gene TRBJ2-3; TRBD2 matches at 13 bases. J lost 7 bases, V lost 0 bases, and 10 bases had no gene match. There are 18 residues in the CDR3. Germline-derived CDR1 and CDR2 are SGHDN and FVKESK. As DNA, the CDR3 is TGTGCCAGCAGCCAAGATTCTTTCTGGGGACTAGCGGGAAATACGCAGTATTTT. Encoded protein: CASSQDSFWGLAGNTQYF.

This chain connects TRBV30 to TRBJ2-7; a weak D match, TRBD1 (5 bases). The germline V gene encodes CDR1 GTSNPN and CDR2 SVGIG (reference sequence). V dropped 0 bases and J dropped 3 bases, with 9 bases sitting between them. CDR3 length: 13 amino acids. CDR3 coding DNA: TGTGCCTGGAGTGTAGGGGCGAGCTACGAGCAGTACTTC. It yields the protein CAWSVGASYEQYF.

The chain has TRBV14 and TRBJ2-1; 11 bases line up with TRBD2. The CDR3 extends over 15 amino acids. Losses at the gene ends were 8 bases for V and 4 bases for J; bases not matched to a gene: 7. Germline lookup yields CDR1 SGHDN and CDR2 FVKESK. CDR3 DNA sequence: TGTGCCAGCCGGCCGACTAGCGGGGTTTACAATGAGCAGTTCTTC. Amino acids: CASRPTSGVYNEQFF.

The chain uses TRBV2 and TRBJ1-2; D is uncertain. Per the germline V gene, CDR1 is SNHLY and CDR2 is FYNNEI. The CDR3 contains 13 residues. V was pared by 2 bases and J by 4 bases, with 8 bases between. In DNA, the CDR3 is TGTGCCAGCAGTGAATCTTGGCCCTATGGCTACACCTTC. Translation gives CASSESWPYGYTF.

This clone was observed a handful of times. This chain uses TRBV19 with TRBJ2-2; 9 bases align to TRBD2. This CDR3 has 16 residues. CDR1 is LNHDA, CDR2 SQIVND, per germline (reference sequence). The trim removed 5 bases at V and 0 bases at J, leaving 4 bases unmatched. CDR3 loop: CASSRRTSANTGELFF. The CDR3 DNA reads TGTGCCAGTAGTCGACGGACTAGCGCGAACACCGGGGAGCTGTTTTTT.

The genes are TRBV7-9 and TRBJ2-3, with D uncertain. CDR3 length equals 14 residues. From germline, CDR1 is SEHNR and CDR2 FQNEAQ (reference sequence). Trimming took off 5 bases at V and 2 bases at J, with 11 bases between the two ends. The CDR3 here is CASSIHGNTDTQYF. In nucleotides, the CDR3 is TGTGCCAGCAGCATCCATGGGAACACAGATACGCAGTATTTT.

This clone was recorded only once. The chain carries TRBV18 and TRBJ2-4; tentatively, D is TRBD1 (5 bases). The V end lost 1 base, the J end lost 2 bases, and 6 bases lay between the germline ends. The CDR3 length is 14 residues. Germline CDR1 is KGHSH and CDR2 is LQKENI. CDR3 nucleotides: TGTGCCAGCTCACCACAGGGGCCCAAAAACATTCAGTACTTC. Translated: CASSPQGPKNIQYF.

The chain uses TRBV7-2 and TRBJ1-1; D not certain. V lost 5 bases to trimming and J lost 0 bases, with 7 bases between them. CDR1 SGHTA and CDR2 FQGNSA come from the germline V gene. The CDR3 totals 13 residues. CDR3: CASSARLNTEAFF. CDR3 nucleotide sequence: TGTGCCAGCAGCGCGCGGCTGAACACTGAAGCTTTCTTT.

The rearrangement links TRBV29-1 to TRBJ1-2, with D perhaps matching TRBD1 (6 bases). Trimming removed 3 bases at V and 8 bases at J, with 13 bases between. The CDR3 runs to 12 residues. Germline-derived CDR1 and CDR2 are SQVTM and ANQGSEA. CDR3 residues: CSVESGGGGYTF. The CDR3 coding sequence is TGCAGCGTTGAGAGCGGGGGGGGCGGCTACACCTTC.

The chain links TRBV28 to TRBJ2-3; D possibly corresponds to TRBD2 (5 bases). CDR1 MDHEN and CDR2 SYDVKM come from the germline V gene. The CDR3 sequence is 16 residues long. Trimming left V 2 bases short and J 6 bases short, with 18 bases between. The CDR3 spells CASSLNGLQTGDTQYF. DNA for the CDR3: TGTGCCAGCAGTTTAAACGGACTCCAGACTGGCGATACGCAGTATTTT. The full variable domain, with the rest looked up from reference TRBV28 and TRBJ2-3, is DVKVTQSSRYLVKRTGEKVFLECVQDMDHENMFWYRQDPGLGLRLIYFSYDVKMKEKGDIPEGYSVSREKKERFSLILESASTNQTSMYLCASSLNGLQTGDTQYFGPGTRLTVL.